Below are 25 T cell receptor beta chains sequenced from a single sample in a study of blood T cells in healthy people across ages. PCR was performed a second time for about 7 to 12 cycles using a sample-barcoded 5' primer and a J-beta primer mix. A single record per CDR3 protein comes from TCRdb applying MiXCR to the 5' RACE reads. This table holds about 1.5 million distinct CDR3 sequences, approximately 39% found once. The source material was blood. These receptor sequences come from a woman in her late teens or twenties in good health.

The chain has TRBV5-5 and TRBJ2-7; either TRBD1 or TRBD2 may supply D (5 bases each). Trimming pared 5 bases from V and 9 bases from J, leaving 24 bases between. This CDR3 is 15 amino acids long. CDR1 and CDR2 from the germline V gene are SGHKS and YYEKEE (reference sequence). The CDR3 nucleotides are TGTGCCAGCAGTCGCCGGGACGAATATACAAGGAGGCAGTACTTC. Translation: CASSRRDEYTRRQYF.

This chain connects TRBV9 to TRBJ2-1; D is possibly TRBD2 (5 bases). Trimming stripped 3 bases from V and 2 bases from J, with 12 bases between. CDR1 and CDR2 (germline): SGDLS, YYNGEE. The CDR3 extends over 15 amino acids. The CDR3 sequence is CASSGRVGTYNEQFF. The DNA for the CDR3 is TGTGCCAGCAGCGGGCGGGTGGGAACCTACAATGAGCAGTTCTTC.

This clonotype was seen only once. Written as DNA, the CDR3 is TGTGCCAGTAGTATCACCGTTAATCAGCCCCAGCATTTT. Protein: CASSITVNQPQHF. The genes are TRBV19 and TRBJ1-5; no clear D gene. V was cut by 3 bases and J by 4 bases, with 7 bases left in between. The CDR3 spans 13 residues. Germline values: CDR1 LNHDA, CDR2 SQIVND (reference sequence). Filled out from reference TRBV19 and TRBJ1-5, the complete variable domain reads DGGITQSPKYLFRKEGQNVTLSCEQNLNHDAMYWYRQDPGQGLRLIYYSQIVNDFQKGDIAEGYSVSREKKESFPLTVTSAQKNPTAFYLCASSITVNQPQHFGDGTRLSIL.

The chain is built from TRBV12-3 or TRBV12-4 and TRBJ2-5, with 8 bases aligning to TRBD2. This CDR3 is 16 amino acids long. Unmatched junction bases numbered 21, after V lost 7 bases and J lost 11 bases. CDR3 region: CASTHRGGRINNEQYF. CDR3 DNA: TGTGCCAGCACCCACCGGGGGGGAAGGATTAACAATGAGCAGTACTTC.

The CDR3 coding sequence is TGCAGCGTTGAGGGCAGAGGATACTCCTACAATGAGCAGTTCTTC. It is translated as CSVEGRGYSYNEQFF. The rearrangement links TRBV29-1 to TRBJ2-1; no clear D gene. V was trimmed by 3 bases and J by 0 bases, leaving 12 bases between them. CDR3 size: 15 residues. The germline V gene has CDR1 SQVTM and CDR2 ANQGSEA.

There are many counts of this clonotype. V gene TRBV29-1 combines with J gene TRBJ2-1; D may match TRBD1 or TRBD2 (5 bases each). This CDR3 has 15 residues. CDR1 and CDR2 (germline): SQVTM, ANQGSEA. Trimming took off 4 bases at V and 0 bases at J, with 13 bases between the two ends. Written as DNA, the CDR3 is TGCAGCGTTGTGGGGACCCAAAGCTCCTACAATGAGCAGTTCTTC. It codes for CSVVGTQSSYNEQFF.

This clonotype showed up just a few times. The chain employs TRBV12-3 or TRBV12-4 and TRBJ2-7; a possible D gene is TRBD2 (6 bases). Trimming removed 5 bases at V and 3 bases at J, with 17 bases between. CDR3 size: 15 residues. This chain's CDR3 is CASSLRAGRNYEQYF. DNA for the CDR3: TGTGCCAGCAGTCTGCGGGCGGGGCGAAACTACGAGCAGTACTTC.

The genes are TRBV12-3 or TRBV12-4 and TRBJ1-4, with a tentative D call TRBD1 (5 bases). V was shortened by 6 bases and J by 4 bases, with 6 bases between the two germline ends. The length of the CDR3 is 12 residues. CDR3 bases: TGTGCCAGCAGGGGGGATAATGAAAAACTGTTTTTT. This codes for CASRGDNEKLFF.

The rearrangement uses TRBV5-1 and TRBJ2-1; 7 bases are shared with TRBD2. With the DNA end fitting TRBJ2-7 better, the J assignment may be wrong. Germline CDR1 is SGHRS and CDR2 is YFSETQ. CDR3 length equals 16 residues. For the CDR3, the DNA is TGCGCCAGCAGCGTCCCGCGGCTAGCGGAGTACAATGAGCAGTACTTC. Its protein product is CASSVPRLAEYNEQYF.

The V call is TRBV20-1, the J call TRBJ1-2; 8 bases align to TRBD1. This CDR3 has 14 amino acids. Trimming took 0 bases from V and 6 from J; bases not matched to a gene: 6. Germline V gene sequence: CDR1 DFQATT, CDR2 SNEGSKA (reference sequence). Written as DNA, the CDR3 is TGCAGTGCTAGAGATACGGGACAGGACCATGGCTACACCTTC. It is translated as CSARDTGQDHGYTF.

In its sample, this clonotype was seen once. One junction end does not reproduce the germline sequence, and a read error may be involved. The chain has TRBV27 and TRBJ2-1; D gene ambiguous. CDR1 is MNHEY and CDR2 is SMNVEV in the germline V gene (reference sequence). The CDR3 is 13 residues long. CDR3 in amino acids: CASSLSMKNAQFF. DNA of the CDR3: TGTGCCAGCAGTTTATCGATGAAGAATGCGCAGTTCTTC.

The V and J genes are TRBV12-3 or TRBV12-4 and TRBJ2-7; unclear D gene. This CDR3 is 14 amino acids long. Deletions cut 3 bases from V and 8 bases from J, with 17 bases between. In DNA form, the CDR3 reads TGTGCCAGCAGTTTTGGCAGCCAAGACGGAAAGCAGTACTTC. This gives the protein CASSFGSQDGKQYF.

This clonotype was found a few times. This chain connects TRBV30 to TRBJ2-1; the D is unclear. Germline CDR1 reads GTSNPN; CDR2 reads SVGIG (reference sequence). V lost 0 bases to trimming and J lost 9 bases, with 15 bases between them. CDR3 length: 14 residues. CDR3 bases: TGTGCCTGGAGTGTATACCAGCCTCCGGGTGAGCAGTTCTTC. Its protein product is CAWSVYQPPGEQFF.

The chain couples TRBV12-3 or TRBV12-4 to TRBJ2-3, with 8 bases fitting TRBD2. The J segment lost 15 bases and the V segment lost 6 bases, leaving 17 bases of the junction unmatched. The CDR3 extends over 14 amino acids. The CDR3 is CASSLSGETDAEYF. DNA of the CDR3: TGTGCCAGCAGCCTTAGCGGGGAAACAGATGCGGAATATTTT.

The rearrangement joins TRBV5-1 to TRBJ1-2, with TRBD1 identical over 9 bases. J lost 8 bases, V lost 1 base, and 9 bases had no gene match. Germline V lookup: CDR1 SGHRS, CDR2 YFSETQ. The CDR3 consists of 15 residues. CDR3 residues: CASSLSRTGVFGYTF. Written as DNA, the CDR3 is TGCGCCAGCAGCTTGTCCCGGACAGGGGTTTTCGGCTACACCTTC.

The V call is TRBV20-1, the J call TRBJ2-1; 7 bases are a match to TRBD2. The CDR3 runs to 12 residues. The germline CDR1 and CDR2 sequences are DFQATT and SNEGSKA (reference sequence). Trimming removed 3 bases from V and 9 bases from J; junction bases left unmatched: 5. The CDR3 loop reads CSASERETEQFF. CDR3 DNA: TGCAGTGCTAGTGAGCGGGAAACTGAGCAGTTCTTC.

This clonotype was observed a few times. This chain joins TRBV20-1 and TRBJ1-5, with TRBD1 matching 9 bases. Germline-derived CDR1 and CDR2 are DFQATT and SNEGSKA (reference sequence). Trimming took 5 bases from V and 4 from J; bases not matched to a gene: 6. The length of the CDR3 is 14 residues. The CDR3 DNA reads TGCAGTGCTTTGCTGGGACAGGGAAATCAGCCCCAGCATTTT. Encoded protein: CSALLGQGNQPQHF.

This clonotype was detected only a few times. The V call is TRBV4-3, the J call TRBJ1-6; unclear D gene. Germline values: CDR1 LGHNA, CDR2 YSLEER. V was shortened by 0 bases and J by 7 bases, with 7 bases between the two germline ends. The CDR3 is 14 amino acids. The CDR3 region has the DNA TGCGCCAGCAGCCAAGACTTGAGGAATTCACCCCTCCACTTT. It is translated as CASSQDLRNSPLHF.

The gene calls are TRBV5-1 and TRBJ2-6; the D gene is possibly TRBD1 (6 bases). V lost 7 bases to trimming and J lost 1 base, with 15 bases between them. CDR3 length equals 16 residues. Germline V gene lookup returns CDR1 SGHRS and CDR2 YFSETQ. The DNA for the CDR3 is TGCGCCAGCTTCCTTAATCAGGGGTCTGGGGCCAACGTCCTGACTTTC. Amino acid sequence: CASFLNQGSGANVLTF.

V usage is TRBV28 and J usage is TRBJ1-5; no clear D. Trimming left V 1 base short and J 6 bases short, with 13 bases between. This CDR3 is 15 amino acids long. Germline assignment: CDR1 MDHEN and CDR2 SYDVKM. CDR3 residues: CASSLLGALGQPQHF. The DNA for the CDR3 is TGTGCCAGCAGTTTATTGGGTGCTCTCGGTCAGCCCCAGCATTTT.

CDR3 in DNA: TGCGCCAGCAGCTTGGATGGAGGAGGGACAGCGGTGGGAGAGACCCAGTACTTC. It encodes CASSLDGGGTAVGETQYF. J is TRBJ2-7 and V is TRBV5-1; tentative D call: TRBD1 (7 bases). The DNA end lines up better with TRBJ2-5; the J call may be wrong. The CDR3 consists of 18 residues. CDR1 is SGHRS, CDR2 YFSETQ, per germline.

V usage is TRBV20-1 and J usage is TRBJ2-1; 7 bases line up with TRBD2. The V gene end was trimmed by 6 bases and the J gene end by 0 bases; junction bases not matched to a gene: 5. CDR3 length equals 14 residues. The germline V gene encodes CDR1 DFQATT and CDR2 SNEGSKA (reference sequence). The CDR3 reads CSAAGTNSYNEQFF. CDR3 sequence (DNA): TGCAGTGCAGCCGGGACTAACTCCTACAATGAGCAGTTCTTC.

This clonotype has at least ten counts. One end of the junction varies from germline; a read error may be responsible. V gene TRBV6-5 combines with J gene TRBJ2-2, with no clear D. Germline assignment: CDR1 MNHEY and CDR2 SVGAGI. The CDR3 has 12 amino acids. The CDR3 protein is CASSYSTGELFF. DNA of the CDR3: TGTGCCAGCAGCTACTCTACCGGGGAGCTGTTTTTT.

This rearrangement joins TRBV20-1 to TRBJ1-6, with 10 bases fitting TRBD1. Germline lookup yields CDR1 DFQATT and CDR2 SNEGSKA (reference sequence). The ends lost 4 bases at V and 11 bases at J; junction bases unmatched: 2. There are 12 residues in the CDR3. The CDR3 DNA reads TGCAGTGCTATAGGACAGGGGGCACCCCTCCACTTT. The encoded protein is CSAIGQGAPLHF.

This clonotype was detected only a few times. The chain is built from TRBV7-2 and TRBJ1-5; tentatively, D is TRBD1 (5 bases). V was trimmed by 4 bases and J by 6 bases, leaving 16 bases between them. CDR1 SGHTA and CDR2 FQGNSA come from the germline V gene. This CDR3 region has 15 residues. The CDR3 here is CASSSGSGDGQPQHF. The CDR3 DNA follows: TGTGCCAGCAGCTCCGGTAGCGGGGACGGTCAGCCCCAGCATTTT. The entire variable domain, with the rest obtained from reference TRBV7-2 and TRBJ1-5, is as follows: GAGVSQSPSNKVTEKGKDVELRCDPISGHTALYWYRQSLGQGLEFLIYFQGNSAPDKSGLPSDRFSAERTGGSVSTLTIQRTQQEDSAVYLCASSSGSGDGQPQHFGDGTRLSIL.